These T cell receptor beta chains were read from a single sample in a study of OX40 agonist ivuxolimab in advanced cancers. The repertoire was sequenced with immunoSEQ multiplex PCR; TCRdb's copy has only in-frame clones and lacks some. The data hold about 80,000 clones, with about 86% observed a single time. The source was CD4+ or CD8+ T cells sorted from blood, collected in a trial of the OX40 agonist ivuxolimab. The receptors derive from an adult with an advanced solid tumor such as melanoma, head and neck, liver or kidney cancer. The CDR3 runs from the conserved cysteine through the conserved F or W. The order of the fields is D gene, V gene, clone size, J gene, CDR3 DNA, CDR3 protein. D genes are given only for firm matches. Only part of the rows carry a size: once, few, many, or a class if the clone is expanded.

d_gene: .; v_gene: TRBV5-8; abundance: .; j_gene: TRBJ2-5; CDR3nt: TGCGCCAGCAGCCAAGATACGGTGACCCAGTACTTC; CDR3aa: CASSQDTVTQYF
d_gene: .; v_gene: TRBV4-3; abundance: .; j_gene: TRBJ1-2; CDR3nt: TGCGCCAGCGAGCCCTTCAGGGGAGCTAACTATGGCTACACCTTC; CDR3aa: CASEPFRGANYGYTF
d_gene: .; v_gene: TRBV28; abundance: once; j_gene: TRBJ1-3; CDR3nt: TGTGCCAGCGCGACCTTCGGACCGAAGGCTGGAAACACCATATATTTT; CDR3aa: CASATFGPKAGNTIYF
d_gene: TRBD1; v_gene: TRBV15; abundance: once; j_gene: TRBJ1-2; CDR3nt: TGTGCCACCAGCAGGACTCCAGGGGGTTGGCGGGGCTACACCTTC; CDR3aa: CATSRTPGGWRGYTF
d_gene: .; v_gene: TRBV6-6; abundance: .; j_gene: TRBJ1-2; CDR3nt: TGTGCCAGCAGCCCCGCCAGGCTCCTATCCTATGGCTACACCTTC; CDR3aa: CASSPARLLSYGYTF
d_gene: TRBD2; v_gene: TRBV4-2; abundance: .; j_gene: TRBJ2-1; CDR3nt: TGTGCCAGCAGCCAAACCGGGACTAGGGAGTTCTTC; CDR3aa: CASSQTGTREFF
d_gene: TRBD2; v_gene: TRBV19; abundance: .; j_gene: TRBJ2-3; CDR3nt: TGTGCCAGTAGTCGTGCGGGAGAGCAGACAGATACGCAGTATTTT; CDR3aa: CASSRAGEQTDTQYF
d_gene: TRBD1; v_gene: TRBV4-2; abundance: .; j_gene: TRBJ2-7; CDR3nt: TGTGCCAGCAGCCATGATTGGGACAGCGACTACGAGCAGTACTTC; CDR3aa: CASSHDWDSDYEQYF
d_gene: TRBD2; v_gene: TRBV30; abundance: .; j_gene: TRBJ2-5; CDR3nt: TGTGCCTGGAGCGGGACTAGCGGGAGTTGGGGCCAAGAGACCCAGTACTTC; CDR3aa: CAWSGTSGSWGQETQYF
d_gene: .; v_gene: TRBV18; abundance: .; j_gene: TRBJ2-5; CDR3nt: TGTGCCAGCTCACCAAACCAGGGACAAGAGACCCAGTACTTC; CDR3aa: CASSPNQGQETQYF
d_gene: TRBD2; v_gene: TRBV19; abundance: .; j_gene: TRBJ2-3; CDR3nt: TGTGCCAGTAGTACCGGACTAGCGGATACGCAGTATTTT; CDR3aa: CASSTGLADTQYF
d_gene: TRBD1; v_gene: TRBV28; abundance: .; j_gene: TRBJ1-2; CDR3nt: TGTGCCAGCAGATCCGGGACAGGGGTGCCAAACTATGGCTACACCTTC; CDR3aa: CASRSGTGVPNYGYTF
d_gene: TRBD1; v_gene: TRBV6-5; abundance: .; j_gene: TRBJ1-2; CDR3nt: TGTGCCAGCAGTTTCCGGGACAGGGGGAGGTATGGCTACACCTTC; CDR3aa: CASSFRDRGRYGYTF
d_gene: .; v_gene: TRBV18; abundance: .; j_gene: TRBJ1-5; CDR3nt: TGTGCCAGCTCACCACCGAGCAGGCACAATCAGCCCCAGCATTTT; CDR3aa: CASSPPSRHNQPQHF
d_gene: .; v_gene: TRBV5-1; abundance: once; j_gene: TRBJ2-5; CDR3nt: TGCGCCAGCAGCTTGATTCGTAAGACCGAGGTTCCAGAGACCCAGTACTTC; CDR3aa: CASSLIRKTEVPETQYF
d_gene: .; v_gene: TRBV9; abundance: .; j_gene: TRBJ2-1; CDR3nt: TGTGCCAGCAGCGTAGGCAGCCCTTTCTCCTACAATGAGCAGTTCTTC; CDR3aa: CASSVGSPFSYNEQFF
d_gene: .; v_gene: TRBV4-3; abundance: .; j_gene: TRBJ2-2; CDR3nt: TGCGCCAGCAGCCCTCTCGCGGGGAACGGAGGCGGGGAGCTGTTTTTT; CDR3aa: CASSPLAGNGGGELFF
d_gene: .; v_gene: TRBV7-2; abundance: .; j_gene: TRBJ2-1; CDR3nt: TGTGCCAGCAGCCTTACCCCGACTAACTACAATGAGCAGTTCTTC; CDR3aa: CASSLTPTNYNEQFF
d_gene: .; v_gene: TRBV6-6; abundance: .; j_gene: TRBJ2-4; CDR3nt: TGTGCCAGCAGTTACGGTTCGGGGGTAGCCAAAAACATTCAGTACTTC; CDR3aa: CASSYGSGVAKNIQYF
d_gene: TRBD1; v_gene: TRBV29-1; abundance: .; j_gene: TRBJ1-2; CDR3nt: TGCAGCGTTGACAGGGGGGGAGGTTACTATGGCTACACCTTC; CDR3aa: CSVDRGGGYYGYTF
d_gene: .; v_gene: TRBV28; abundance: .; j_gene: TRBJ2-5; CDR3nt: TGTGCCAGCAGTTTCAAGGGTTGGATTGGGGAGACCCAGTACTTC; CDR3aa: CASSFKGWIGETQYF
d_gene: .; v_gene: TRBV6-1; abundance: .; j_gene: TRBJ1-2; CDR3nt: TGTGCCAGCAGTATGGGGTTTTCTAACTATGGCTACACCTTC; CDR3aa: CASSMGFSNYGYTF
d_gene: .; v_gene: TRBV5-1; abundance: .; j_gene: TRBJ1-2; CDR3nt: TGCGCCAGCAGCTCACTCCAGGGCGCCTATGGCTACACCTTC; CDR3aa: CASSSLQGAYGYTF
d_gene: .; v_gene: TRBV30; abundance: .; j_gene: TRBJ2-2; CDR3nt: TGTGCCTGGAGTGTAATAATCGGGACGGCGGCCGGGGAGCTGTTTTTT; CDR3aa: CAWSVIIGTAAGELFF
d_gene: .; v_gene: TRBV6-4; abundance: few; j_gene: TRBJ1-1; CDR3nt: TGTGCCAGCAGTGACCCAAATGTCCCAGGACAGCCCGATTCTTTTAACACTGAAGCTTTCTTT; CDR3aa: CASSDPNVPGQPDSFNTEAFF
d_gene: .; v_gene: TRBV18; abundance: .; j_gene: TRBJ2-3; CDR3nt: TGTGCCAGCTCACCGAGCACAGATACGCAGTATTTT; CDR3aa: CASSPSTDTQYF
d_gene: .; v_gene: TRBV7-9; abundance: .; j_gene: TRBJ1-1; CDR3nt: TGTGCCAGCAGCTTAGGTTGGGCGAACACTGAAGCTTTCTTT; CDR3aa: CASSLGWANTEAFF
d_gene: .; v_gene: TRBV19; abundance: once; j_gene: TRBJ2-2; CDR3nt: TGTGCCAGTAGTATAGAGACAGCCTCGAACACCGGGGAGCTGTTTTTT; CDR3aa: CASSIETASNTGELFF
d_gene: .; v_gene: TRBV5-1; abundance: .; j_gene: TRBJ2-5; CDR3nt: TGCGCCAGCAGCTCGCAGGGGGAGACCCAGTACTTC; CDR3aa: CASSSQGETQYF